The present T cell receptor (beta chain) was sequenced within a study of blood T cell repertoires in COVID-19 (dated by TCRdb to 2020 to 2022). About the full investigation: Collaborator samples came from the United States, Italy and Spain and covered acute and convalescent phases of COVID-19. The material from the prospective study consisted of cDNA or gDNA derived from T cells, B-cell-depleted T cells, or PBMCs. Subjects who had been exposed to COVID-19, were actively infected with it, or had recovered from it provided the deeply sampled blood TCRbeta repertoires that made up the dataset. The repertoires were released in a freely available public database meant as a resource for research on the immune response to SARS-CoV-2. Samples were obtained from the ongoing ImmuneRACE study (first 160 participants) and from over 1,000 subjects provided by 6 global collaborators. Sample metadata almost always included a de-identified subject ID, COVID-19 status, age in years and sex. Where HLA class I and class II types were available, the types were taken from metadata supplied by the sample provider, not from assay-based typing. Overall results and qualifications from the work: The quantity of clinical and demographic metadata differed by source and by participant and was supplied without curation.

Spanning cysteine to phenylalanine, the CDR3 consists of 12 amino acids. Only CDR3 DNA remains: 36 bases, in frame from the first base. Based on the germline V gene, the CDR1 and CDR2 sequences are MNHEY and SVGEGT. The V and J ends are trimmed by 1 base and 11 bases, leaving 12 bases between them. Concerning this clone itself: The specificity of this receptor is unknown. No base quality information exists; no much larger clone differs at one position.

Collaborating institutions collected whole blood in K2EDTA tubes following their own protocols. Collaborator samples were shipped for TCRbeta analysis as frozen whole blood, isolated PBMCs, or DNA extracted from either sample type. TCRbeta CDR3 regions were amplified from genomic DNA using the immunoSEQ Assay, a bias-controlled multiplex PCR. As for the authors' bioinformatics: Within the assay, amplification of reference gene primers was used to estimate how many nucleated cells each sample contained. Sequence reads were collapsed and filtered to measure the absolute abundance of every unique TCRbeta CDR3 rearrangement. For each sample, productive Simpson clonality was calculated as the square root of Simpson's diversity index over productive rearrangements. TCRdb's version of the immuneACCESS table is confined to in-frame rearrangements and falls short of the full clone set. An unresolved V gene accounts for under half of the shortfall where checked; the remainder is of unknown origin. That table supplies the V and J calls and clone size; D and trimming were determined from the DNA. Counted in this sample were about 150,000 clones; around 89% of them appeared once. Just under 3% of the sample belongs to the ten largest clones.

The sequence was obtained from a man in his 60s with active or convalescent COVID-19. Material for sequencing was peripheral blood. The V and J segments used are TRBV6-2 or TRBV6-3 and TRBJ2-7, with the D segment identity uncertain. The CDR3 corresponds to CASSYLGLPKYF. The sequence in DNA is TGTGCCAGCAGTTACTTGGGCCTACCCAAGTACTTC.